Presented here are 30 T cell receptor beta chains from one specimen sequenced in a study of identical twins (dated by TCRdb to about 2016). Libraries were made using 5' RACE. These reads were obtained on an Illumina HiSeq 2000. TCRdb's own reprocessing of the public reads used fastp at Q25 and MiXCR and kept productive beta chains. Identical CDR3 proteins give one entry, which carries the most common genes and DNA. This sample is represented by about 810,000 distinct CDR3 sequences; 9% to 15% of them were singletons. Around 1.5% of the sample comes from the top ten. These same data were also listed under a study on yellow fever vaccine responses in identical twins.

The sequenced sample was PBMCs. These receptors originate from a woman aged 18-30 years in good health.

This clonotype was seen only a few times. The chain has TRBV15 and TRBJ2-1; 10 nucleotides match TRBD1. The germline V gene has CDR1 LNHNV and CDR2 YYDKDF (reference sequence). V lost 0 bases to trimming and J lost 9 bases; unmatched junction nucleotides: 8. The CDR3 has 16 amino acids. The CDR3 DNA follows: TGTGCCACCAGCAGAGATCGGGGGACAGGGGTTACTGAGCAGTTCTTC. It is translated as CATSRDRGTGVTEQFF.

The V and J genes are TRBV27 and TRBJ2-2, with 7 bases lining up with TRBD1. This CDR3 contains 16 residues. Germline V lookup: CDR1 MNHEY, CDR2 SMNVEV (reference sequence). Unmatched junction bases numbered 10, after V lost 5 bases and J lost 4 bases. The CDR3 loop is CASSARGQTTTGELFF. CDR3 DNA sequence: TGTGCCAGCAGTGCCAGGGGACAGACCACCACCGGGGAGCTGTTTTTT.

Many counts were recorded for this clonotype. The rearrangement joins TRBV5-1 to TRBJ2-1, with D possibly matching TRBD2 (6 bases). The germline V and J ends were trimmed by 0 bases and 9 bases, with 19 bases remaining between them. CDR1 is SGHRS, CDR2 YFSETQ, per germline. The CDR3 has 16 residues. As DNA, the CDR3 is TGCGCCAGCAGCTTGGAAGCAGGGACTGGACGAGGTGAGCAGTTCTTC. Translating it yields CASSLEAGTGRGEQFF.

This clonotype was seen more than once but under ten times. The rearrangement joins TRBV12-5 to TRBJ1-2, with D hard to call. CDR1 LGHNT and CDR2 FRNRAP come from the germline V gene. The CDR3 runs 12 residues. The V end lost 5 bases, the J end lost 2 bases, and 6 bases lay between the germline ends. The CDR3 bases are TGTGCTAGTGGTGCCTGGAACTATGGCTACACCTTC. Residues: CASGAWNYGYTF.

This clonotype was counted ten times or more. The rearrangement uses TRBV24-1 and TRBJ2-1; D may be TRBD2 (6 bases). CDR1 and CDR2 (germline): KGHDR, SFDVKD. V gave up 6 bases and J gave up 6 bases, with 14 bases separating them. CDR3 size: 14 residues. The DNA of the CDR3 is TGTGCCACCAGTCTGGGACTGCCCGTCAATGAGCAGTTCTTC. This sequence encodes CATSLGLPVNEQFF.

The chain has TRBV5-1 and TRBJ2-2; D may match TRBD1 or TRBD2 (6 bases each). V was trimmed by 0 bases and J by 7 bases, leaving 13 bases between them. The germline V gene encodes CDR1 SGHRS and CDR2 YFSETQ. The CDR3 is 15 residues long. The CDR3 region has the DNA TGCGCCAGCAGCTTGGACCAAGGGGGACTCGGGGAGCTGTTTTTT. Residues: CASSLDQGGLGELFF.

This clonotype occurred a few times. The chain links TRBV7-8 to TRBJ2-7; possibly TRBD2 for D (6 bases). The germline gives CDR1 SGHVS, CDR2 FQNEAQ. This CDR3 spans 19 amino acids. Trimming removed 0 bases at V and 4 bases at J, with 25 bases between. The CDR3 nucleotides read TGTGCCAGCAGCTTAGCCCGTACCTTGGGGGGAGGTTTAGATTACGAGCAGTACTTC. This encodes CASSLARTLGGGLDYEQYF.

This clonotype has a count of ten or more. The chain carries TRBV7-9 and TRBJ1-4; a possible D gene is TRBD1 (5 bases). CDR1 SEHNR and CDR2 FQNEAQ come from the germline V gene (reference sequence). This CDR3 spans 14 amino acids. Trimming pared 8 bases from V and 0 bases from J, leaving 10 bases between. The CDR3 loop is CASGATATNEKLFF. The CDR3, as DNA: TGTGCCAGCGGGGCAACCGCAACTAATGAAAAACTGTTTTTT.

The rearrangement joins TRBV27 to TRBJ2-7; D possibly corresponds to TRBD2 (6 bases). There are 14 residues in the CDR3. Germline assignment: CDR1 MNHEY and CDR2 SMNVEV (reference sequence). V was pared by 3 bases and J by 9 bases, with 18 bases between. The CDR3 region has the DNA TGTGCCAGCAGTTTTCGGCGTACTAGCTTTGGGCAGTACTTC. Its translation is CASSFRRTSFGQYF.

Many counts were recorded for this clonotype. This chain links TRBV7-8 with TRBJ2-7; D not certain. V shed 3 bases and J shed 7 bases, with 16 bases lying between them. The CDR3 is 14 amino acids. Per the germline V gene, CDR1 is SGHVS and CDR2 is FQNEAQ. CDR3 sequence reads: CASSFAYAVEEQYF. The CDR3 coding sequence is TGTGCCAGCAGCTTCGCATACGCCGTTGAAGAGCAGTACTTC.

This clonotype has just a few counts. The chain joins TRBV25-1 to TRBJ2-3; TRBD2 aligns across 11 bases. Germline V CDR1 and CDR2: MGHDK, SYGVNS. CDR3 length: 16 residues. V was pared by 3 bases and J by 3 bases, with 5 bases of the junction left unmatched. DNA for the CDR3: TGTGCCAGCAGTGACCCGGGACTAGCGGAAACAGATACGCAGTATTTT. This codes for CASSDPGLAETDTQYF.

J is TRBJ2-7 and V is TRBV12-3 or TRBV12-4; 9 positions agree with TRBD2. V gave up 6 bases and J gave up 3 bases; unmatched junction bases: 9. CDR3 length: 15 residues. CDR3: CASSSTSGPYYEQYF. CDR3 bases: TGTGCCAGCAGCTCAACTAGCGGGCCATACTACGAGCAGTACTTC.

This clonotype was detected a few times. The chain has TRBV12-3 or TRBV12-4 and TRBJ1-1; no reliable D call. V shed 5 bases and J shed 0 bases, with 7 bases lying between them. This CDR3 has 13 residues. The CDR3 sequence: CASSGEMNTEAFF. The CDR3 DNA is TGTGCCAGCAGTGGGGAAATGAACACTGAAGCTTTCTTT.

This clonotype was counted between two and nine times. CDR3 loop: CATRLAAYNEQFF. The DNA for the CDR3 is TGTGCCACTAGACTAGCGGCCTACAATGAGCAGTTCTTC. The V call is TRBV10-3, the J call TRBJ2-1, with 9 bases matching TRBD2. The CDR3 covers 13 residues. The V segment lost 10 bases and the J segment 2 bases; nucleotides outside the gene matches: 3. Germline CDR1 is ENHRY and CDR2 is SYGVKD.

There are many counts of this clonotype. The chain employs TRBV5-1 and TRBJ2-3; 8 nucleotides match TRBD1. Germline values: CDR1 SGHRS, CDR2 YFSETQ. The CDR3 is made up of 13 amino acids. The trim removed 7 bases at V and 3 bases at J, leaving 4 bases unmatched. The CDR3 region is CASGRGRTDTQYF. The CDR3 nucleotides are TGCGCCAGCGGCAGGGGGCGGACAGATACGCAGTATTTT.

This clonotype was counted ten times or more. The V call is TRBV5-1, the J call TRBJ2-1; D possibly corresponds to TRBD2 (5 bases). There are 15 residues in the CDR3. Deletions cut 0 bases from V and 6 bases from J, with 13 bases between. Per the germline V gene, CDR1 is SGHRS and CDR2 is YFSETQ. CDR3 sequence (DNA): TGCGCCAGCAGCTTGGGTGGGAGTTTCTTCAATGAGCAGTTCTTC. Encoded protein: CASSLGGSFFNEQFF.

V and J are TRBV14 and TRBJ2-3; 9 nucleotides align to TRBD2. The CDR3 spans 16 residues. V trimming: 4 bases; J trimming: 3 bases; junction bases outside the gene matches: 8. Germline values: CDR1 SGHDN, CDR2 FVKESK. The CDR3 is CASSRLGTSITDTQYF. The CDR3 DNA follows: TGTGCCAGCAGCCGCCTCGGGACTAGCATAACAGATACGCAGTATTTT.

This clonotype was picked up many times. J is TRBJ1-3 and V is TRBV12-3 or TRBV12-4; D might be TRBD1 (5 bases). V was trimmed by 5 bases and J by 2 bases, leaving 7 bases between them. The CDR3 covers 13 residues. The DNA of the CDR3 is TGTGCCAGCAGTGCAGGGACTGGAAACACCATATATTTT. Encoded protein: CASSAGTGNTIYF.

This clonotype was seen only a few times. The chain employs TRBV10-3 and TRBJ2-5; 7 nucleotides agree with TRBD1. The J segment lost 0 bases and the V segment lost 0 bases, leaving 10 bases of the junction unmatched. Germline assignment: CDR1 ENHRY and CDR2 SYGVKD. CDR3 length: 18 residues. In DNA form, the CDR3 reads TGTGCCATCAGTGAGTCGTCCGTCCAGACAGGGTACCAAGAGACCCAGTACTTC. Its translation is CAISESSVQTGYQETQYF.

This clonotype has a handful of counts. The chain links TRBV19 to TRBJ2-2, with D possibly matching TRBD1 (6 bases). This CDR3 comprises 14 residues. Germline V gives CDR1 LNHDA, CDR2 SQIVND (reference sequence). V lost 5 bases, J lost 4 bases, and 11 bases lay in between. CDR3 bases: TGTGCCAGTAGTCCCACAGGGCTCACCGGGGAGCTGTTTTTT. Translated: CASSPTGLTGELFF.

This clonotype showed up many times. CDR3 DNA sequence: TGTGCCAGCAAAACAGGGGTCAATGAGCAGTTCTTC. This encodes CASKTGVNEQFF. The chain links TRBV27 to TRBJ2-1; 7 nucleotides align to TRBD1. The CDR3 is made up of 12 amino acids. Trimming took 7 bases from V and 6 from J; bases not matched to a gene: 3. Germline-derived CDR1 and CDR2 are MNHEY and SMNVEV (reference sequence).

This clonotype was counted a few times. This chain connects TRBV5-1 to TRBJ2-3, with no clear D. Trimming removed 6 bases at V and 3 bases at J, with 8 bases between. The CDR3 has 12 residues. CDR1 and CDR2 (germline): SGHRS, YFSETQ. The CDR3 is CASNGPTDTQYF. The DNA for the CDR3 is TGCGCCAGCAATGGGCCAACAGATACGCAGTATTTT.

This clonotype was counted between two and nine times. CDR3 in DNA: TGTGCCAGCATCCAACGGGGGGAGGGTACGCAGTATTTT. This encodes CASIQRGEGTQYF. The chain carries TRBV6-1 and TRBJ2-3, with TRBD2 matching 7 bases. The V gene end was trimmed by 7 bases and the J gene end by 8 bases; junction bases not matched to a gene: 9. This CDR3 spans 13 amino acids. Germline values: CDR1 MNHNS, CDR2 SASEGT.

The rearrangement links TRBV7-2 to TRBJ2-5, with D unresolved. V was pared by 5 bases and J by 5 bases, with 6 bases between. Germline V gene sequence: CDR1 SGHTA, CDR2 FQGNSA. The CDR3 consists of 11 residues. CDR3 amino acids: CASSRWETQYF. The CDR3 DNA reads TGTGCCAGCAGCCGGTGGGAGACCCAGTACTTC.

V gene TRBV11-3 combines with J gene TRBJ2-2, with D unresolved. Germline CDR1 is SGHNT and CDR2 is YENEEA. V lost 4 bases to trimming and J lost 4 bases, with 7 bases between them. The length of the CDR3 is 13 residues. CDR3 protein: CASSSQPTGELFF. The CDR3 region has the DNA TGTGCCAGCAGCTCCCAACCCACCGGGGAGCTGTTTTTT.

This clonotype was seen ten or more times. In DNA, the CDR3 is TGTGCCAGCAGCCTAGCAACGGAGGCTAACTATGGCTACACCTTC. Residues: CASSLATEANYGYTF. The chain employs TRBV3-1 and TRBJ1-2, with D uncertain. Germline V gene data show CDR1 as LGHDT and CDR2 as YNNKEL (reference sequence). With 4 bases removed from V and 0 bases from J, the gap between germline ends came to 12 bases. This CDR3 contains 15 residues. Full variable domain (missing parts from reference TRBV3-1 and TRBJ1-2): DTAVSQTPKYLVTQMGNDKSIKCEQNLGHDTMYWYKQDSKKFLKIMFSYNNKELIINETVPNRFSPKSPDKAHLNLHINSLELGDSAVYFCASSLATEANYGYTFGSGTRLTVV.

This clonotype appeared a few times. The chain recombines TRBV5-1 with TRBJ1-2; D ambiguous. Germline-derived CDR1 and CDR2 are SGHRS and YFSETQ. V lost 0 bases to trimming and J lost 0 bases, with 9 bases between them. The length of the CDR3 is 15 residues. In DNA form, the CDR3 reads TGCGCCAGCAGCTTGGCAGACACCGCTAACTATGGCTACACCTTC. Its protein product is CASSLADTANYGYTF.

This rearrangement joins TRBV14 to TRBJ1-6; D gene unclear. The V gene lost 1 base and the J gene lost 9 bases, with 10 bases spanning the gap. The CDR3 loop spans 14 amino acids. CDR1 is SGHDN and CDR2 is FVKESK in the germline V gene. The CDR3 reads CASSQGGGSSPLHF. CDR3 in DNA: TGTGCCAGCAGCCAAGGAGGAGGAAGTTCACCCCTCCACTTT.

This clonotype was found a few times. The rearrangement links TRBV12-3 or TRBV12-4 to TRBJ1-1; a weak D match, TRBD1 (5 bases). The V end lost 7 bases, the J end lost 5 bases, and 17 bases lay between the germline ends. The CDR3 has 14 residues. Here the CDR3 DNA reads TGTGCCAGCACGGGCCCAGGGAAGAGGACTGAAGCTTTCTTT. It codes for CASTGPGKRTEAFF.

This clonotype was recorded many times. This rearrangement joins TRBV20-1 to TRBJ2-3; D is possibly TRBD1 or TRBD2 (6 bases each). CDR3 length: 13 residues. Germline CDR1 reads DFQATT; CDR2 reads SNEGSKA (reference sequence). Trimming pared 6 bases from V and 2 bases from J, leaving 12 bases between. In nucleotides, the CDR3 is TGCAGTGCCAGGGGCGGGATCACAGATACGCAGTATTTT. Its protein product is CSARGGITDTQYF.